Sequencing of this T cell receptor beta chain was carried out in a study of response to subunit inactivated influenza vaccine. The CDR3 has 16 residues. The germline V gene encodes CDR1 SGHTA and CDR2 FQGNSA. V lost 0 bases, J lost 5 bases, and 9 bases stayed unmatched. One entry per CDR3 protein results from TCRdb running MiXCR on the RT-PCR reads. The profile shows a few hundred thousand distinct CDR3 sequences, less than 15% of them singletons. V is TRBV7-2 and J is TRBJ2-7; TRBD1 agrees at 8 bases. Material: PBMCs from blood, obtained about 13 days after vaccination. The receptor comes from a man between 45 and 60 years old who received an inactivated influenza vaccine. CDR3 region: CASSLAFWTGNHEQYF. In DNA, the CDR3 is TGTGCCAGCAGCTTAGCGTTTTGGACAGGGAACCACGAGCAGTACTTC.